This T cell receptor beta chain was recovered during a study of blood T cells in healthy people across ages. The authors ran a second PCR of roughly 7 to 11 cycles using a sample-barcoded 5' primer and a J-beta primer mix. TCRdb reprocessed the 5' RACE reads via MiXCR and lists one record per CDR3 protein. The repertoire consists of hundreds of thousands of distinct CDR3 sequences, with more than 40% occurring once and the leading ten covering around a third. The receptor was derived from a woman aged 60 to 75 in good health. Source material: blood.

CDR3 in amino acids: CSASPNNEQFF. CDR3 in DNA: TGCAGTGCTAGCCCTAACAATGAGCAGTTCTTC. The rearrangement links TRBV20-1 to TRBJ2-1; D is unclear. Trimming took 3 bases from V and 5 from J, leaving 5 bases between them. Germline assignment: CDR1 DFQATT and CDR2 SNEGSKA (reference sequence). The CDR3 has 11 residues.